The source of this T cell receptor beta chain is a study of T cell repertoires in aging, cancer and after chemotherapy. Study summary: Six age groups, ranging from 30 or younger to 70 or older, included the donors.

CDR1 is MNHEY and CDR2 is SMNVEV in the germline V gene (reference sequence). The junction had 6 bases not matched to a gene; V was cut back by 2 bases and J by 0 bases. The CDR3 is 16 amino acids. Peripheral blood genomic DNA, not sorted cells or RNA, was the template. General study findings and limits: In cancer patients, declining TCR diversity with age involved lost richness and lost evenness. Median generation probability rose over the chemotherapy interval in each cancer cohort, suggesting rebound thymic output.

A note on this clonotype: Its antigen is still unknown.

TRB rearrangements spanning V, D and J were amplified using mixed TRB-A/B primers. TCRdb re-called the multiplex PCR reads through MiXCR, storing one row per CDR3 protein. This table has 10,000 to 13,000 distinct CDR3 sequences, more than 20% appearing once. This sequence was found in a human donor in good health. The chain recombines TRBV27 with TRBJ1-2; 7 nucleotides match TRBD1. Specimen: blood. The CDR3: CASSLARTGSNYGYTF. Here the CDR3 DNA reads TGTGCCAGCAGTTTAGCCCGGACAGGCTCTAACTATGGCTACACCTTC.